The clone carrying this T cell receptor (beta chain) showed up many times. The antigen is not known. Germline CDR1 is MGHRA and CDR2 is YSYEKL. This CDR3 region has 11 residues. V dropped 3 bases and J dropped 12 bases, with 11 bases sitting between them. This specimen comes from a study of T cells in Graves' hyperthyroidism and ophthalmopathy. General study results and limits: Most clonotypes that expanded in the thyroid above 0.001 also showed up in blood.

Patients counted as stable if ophthalmopathy did not develop within 18 months. Authors of the study amplified TCR beta CDR3 regions from RNA transcripts. TCR CDR3 regions were first amplified by RT-PCR with HTBI primers. TCRdb itself ran the multiplex PCR reads through MiXCR, one entry per CDR3 protein. The data hold 250,000 to 300,000 distinct CDR3 sequences, with 12% to 15% observed a single time. This TCR derives from a woman aged 40-49 years with Graves' hyperthyroidism. The sequencing input was blood. J is TRBJ1-1 and V is TRBV4-1; a possible D gene is TRBD1 (5 bases). The CDR3 reads CASSQGGVSFF. DNA for the CDR3: TGCGCCAGCAGCCAGGGGGGAGTGTCTTTCTTT.